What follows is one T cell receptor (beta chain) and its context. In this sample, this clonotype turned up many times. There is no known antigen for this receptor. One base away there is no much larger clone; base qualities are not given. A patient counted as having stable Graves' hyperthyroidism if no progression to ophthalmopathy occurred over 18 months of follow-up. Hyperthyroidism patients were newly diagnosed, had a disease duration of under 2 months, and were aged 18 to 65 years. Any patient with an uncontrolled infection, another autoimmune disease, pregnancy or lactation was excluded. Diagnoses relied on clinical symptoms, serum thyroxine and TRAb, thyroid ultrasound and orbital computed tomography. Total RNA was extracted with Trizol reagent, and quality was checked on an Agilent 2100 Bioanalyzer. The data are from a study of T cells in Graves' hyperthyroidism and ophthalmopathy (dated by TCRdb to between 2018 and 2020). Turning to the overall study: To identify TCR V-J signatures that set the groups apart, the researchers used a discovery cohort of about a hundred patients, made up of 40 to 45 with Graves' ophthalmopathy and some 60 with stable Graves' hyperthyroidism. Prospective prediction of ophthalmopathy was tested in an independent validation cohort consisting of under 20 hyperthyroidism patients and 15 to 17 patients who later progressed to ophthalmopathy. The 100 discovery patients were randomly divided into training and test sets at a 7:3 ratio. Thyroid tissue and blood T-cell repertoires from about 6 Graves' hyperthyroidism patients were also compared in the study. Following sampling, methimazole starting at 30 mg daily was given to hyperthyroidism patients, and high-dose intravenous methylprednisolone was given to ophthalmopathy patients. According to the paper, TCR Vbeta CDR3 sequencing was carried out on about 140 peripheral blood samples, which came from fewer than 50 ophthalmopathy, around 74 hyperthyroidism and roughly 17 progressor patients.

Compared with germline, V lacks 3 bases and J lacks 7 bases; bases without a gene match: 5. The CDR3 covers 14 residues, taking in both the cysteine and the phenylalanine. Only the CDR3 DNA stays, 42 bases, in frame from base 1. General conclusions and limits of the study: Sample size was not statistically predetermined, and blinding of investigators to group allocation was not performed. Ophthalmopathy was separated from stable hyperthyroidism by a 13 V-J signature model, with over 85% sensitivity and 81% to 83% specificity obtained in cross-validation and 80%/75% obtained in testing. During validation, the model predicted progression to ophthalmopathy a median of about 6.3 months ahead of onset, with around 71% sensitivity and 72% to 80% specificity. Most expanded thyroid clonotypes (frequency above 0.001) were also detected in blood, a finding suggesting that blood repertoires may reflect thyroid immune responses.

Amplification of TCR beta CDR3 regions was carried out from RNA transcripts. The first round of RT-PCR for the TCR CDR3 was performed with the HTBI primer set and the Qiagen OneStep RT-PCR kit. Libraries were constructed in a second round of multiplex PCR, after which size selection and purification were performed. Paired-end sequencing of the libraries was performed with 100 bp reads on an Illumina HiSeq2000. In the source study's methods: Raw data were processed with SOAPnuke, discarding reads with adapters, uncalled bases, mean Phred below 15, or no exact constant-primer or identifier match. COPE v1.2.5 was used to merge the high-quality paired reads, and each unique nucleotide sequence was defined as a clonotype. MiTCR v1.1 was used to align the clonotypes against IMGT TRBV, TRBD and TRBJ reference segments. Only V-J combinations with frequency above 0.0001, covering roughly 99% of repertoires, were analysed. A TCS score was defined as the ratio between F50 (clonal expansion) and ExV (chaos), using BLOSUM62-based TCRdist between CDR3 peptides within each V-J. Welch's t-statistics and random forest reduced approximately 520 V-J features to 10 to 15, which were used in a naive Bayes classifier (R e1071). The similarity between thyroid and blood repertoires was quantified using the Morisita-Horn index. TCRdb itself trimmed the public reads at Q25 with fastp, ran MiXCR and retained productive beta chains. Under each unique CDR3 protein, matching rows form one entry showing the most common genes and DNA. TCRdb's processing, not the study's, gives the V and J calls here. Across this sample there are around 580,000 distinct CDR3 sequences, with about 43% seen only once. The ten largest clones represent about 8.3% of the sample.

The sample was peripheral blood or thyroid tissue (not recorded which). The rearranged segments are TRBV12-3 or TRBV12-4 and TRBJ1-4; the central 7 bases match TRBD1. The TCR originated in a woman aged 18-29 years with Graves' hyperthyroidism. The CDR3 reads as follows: CASSLTSGGEKLFF. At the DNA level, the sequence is TGTGCCAGCAGTTTGACCTCAGGGGGTGAAAAACTGTTTTTT.